This TCR beta chain was sequenced in a study of T cells in tuberculosis. Study information: CD1B tetramers identified T cells specific for mycobacterial lipid GMM. IGRA-negative adolescents, IGRA-positive adolescents with latent tuberculosis and adults with active tuberculosis formed this South African cohort.

The CDR3 is 16 residues long. Per germline, CDR1 LGHNA and CDR2 YNFKEQ. V was shortened by 3 bases and J by 7 bases, with 19 bases between the two germline ends. Sample time point: new active TB diagnosis, blood taken before or within 7 days of starting treatment. The repertoire was sequenced with immunoSEQ multiplex PCR; TCRdb's copy has only in-frame clones and lacks some. Of around 33,000 clones listed, under 95% are singletons. General study findings and limits: Smaller alpha distances in active tuberculosis partly reflected shorter CDR3-alpha lengths.

To note about this clone: Its antigen is unknown.

The material was PBMCs, obtained at tuberculosis diagnosis. The receptor was isolated from an adult with tuberculosis. This rearrangement joins TRBV4-2 to TRBJ2-1; D is perhaps TRBD1 (7 bases). The CDR3 sequence is CASSQEGAMTGNEQFF. CDR3 bases: TGTGCCAGCAGCCAGGAGGGGGCTATGACGGGTAATGAGCAGTTCTTC.